Detailed here is one TCR beta chain. 60 Vbeta and 13 Jbeta primers were used in PCR. The method was immunoSEQ multiplex PCR; TCRdb's version includes in-frame clones alone and lacks a portion of them. This sample has tens of thousands of clones; around 73% occur once, and the top ten carry 7% to 9%. This sample is drawn from a study of cytomegalovirus exposure and HLA in healthy donors. This receptor was obtained from a man aged 60 to 69 in good health and CMV-seronegative. The material sequenced was PBMCs.

This CDR3 reads CASGYSGRYQETQYF. The CDR3 nucleotides read TGTGCCAGCGGATATAGCGGGAGGTACCAAGAGACCCAGTACTTC. The chain is built from TRBV5-4 and TRBJ2-5; 10 nucleotides agree with TRBD2. V lost 7 bases, J lost 0 bases, and 6 bases stayed unmatched. This CDR3 is 15 amino acids long. CDR1 SGHNT and CDR2 YYREEE come from the germline V gene (reference sequence).